These T cell receptor beta chains were read from a single sample in a study of shared clonotypes between healthy human individuals. The data were produced by immunoSEQ multiplex PCR, yet TCRdb's version contains in-frame clones alone and is incomplete. The data show around 980,000 clones, with around 78% seen just once and roughly 0.61% held by the top ten. Material: memory CD4+ T cells from PBMCs. The receptors come from a man in his late teens or twenties in good health. Some clones in this sample may be carry-over from other donors' samples. Each CDR3 is given with its conserved first and last residue. A D gene is named only where the DNA matches it firmly. Clone sizes are given selectively: once, few, many, or a class where the clone is expanded.

TRBJ2-3,TRBV11-1,-,TRBD2,TGTGCCAGCAGCCGACTAGCGGGAGGGTACACAGATACGCAGTATTTT,CASSRLAGGYTDTQYF
TRBJ2-7,TRBV7-2,many,-,TGTGCCAGCAGCTTAGCGGGGAACTCCTACGAGCAGTACTTC,CASSLAGNSYEQYF
TRBJ2-7,TRBV6-1,-,-,TGTGCCAGCACTGGCGGGGCCTACGAGCAGTACTTC,CASTGGAYEQYF
TRBJ2-5,TRBV2,few,-,TGTGCCAGCAGTGAGGAAGAGACCCAGTACTTC,CASSEEETQYF
TRBJ2-5,TRBV15,-,TRBD2,TGTGCCACCAGCAGTCGACTAGCGGCGGAGACCCAGTACTTC,CATSSRLAAETQYF
TRBJ1-1,TRBV18,once,TRBD1,TGTGCCAGCTCACCACCAAGGGGACAGGGGACGGGGTACACTGAAGCTTTCTTT,CASSPPRGQGTGYTEAFF
TRBJ1-2,TRBV11-1,once,TRBD1,TGTGCCAGCAGCGCACCGGGACAGCACTATGGCTACACCTTC,CASSAPGQHYGYTF
TRBJ1-4,TRBV9,-,-,TGTGCCAGCAGCGGTTTGCCCGGTTATGATGAAAAACTGTTTTTT,CASSGLPGYDEKLFF
TRBJ1-4,TRBV7-9,-,TRBD1,TGTGCCAGCAGCATTATCGGGACAGGTGAAAAACTGTTTTTT,CASSIIGTGEKLFF
TRBJ2-7,TRBV5-1,-,-,TGCGCCAGCAGCTTGCTTTTGTCCAGCTCCTACGAGCAGTACTTC,CASSLLLSSSYEQYF
TRBJ1-2,TRBV30,once,-,TGTGCCTGGTCTGGGGGGCTTGGCTATGGCTACACCTTC,CAWSGGLGYGYTF
TRBJ2-1,TRBV28,-,-,TGTGCCAGCAGTCCTACAACCTGGAGCCGAAACAATGAGCAGTTCTTC,CASSPTTWSRNNEQFF
TRBJ1-4,TRBV28,-,-,TGTGCCAGCAGTTTACAACAGTCTTCTAATGAAAAACTGTTTTTT,CASSLQQSSNEKLFF
TRBJ2-5,TRBV4-1,-,-,TGCGCCAGCAGCCCAACACCAGACCTTGGGCCGAGGGGGACCCAGTACTTC,CASSPTPDLGPRGTQYF
TRBJ2-1,TRBV2,-,-,TGTGCCAGCAGTGAAGCGGGTGCTGGAGACAATGAGCAGTTCTTC,CASSEAGAGDNEQFF
TRBJ1-1,TRBV5-1,-,-,TGCGCCAGCAGCTCTCAGGGTGTGAGGTACACTGAAGCTTTCTTT,CASSSQGVRYTEAFF
TRBJ2-3,TRBV4-2,-,TRBD1,TGTGCCAGCAGCCAGTTACAACAGGGGCCCCTTGCAGATACGCAGTATTTT,CASSQLQQGPLADTQYF
TRBJ1-2,TRBV5-6,-,-,TGTGCCAGCAGCCTGAACGTAGGTGGCTACACCTTC,CASSLNVGGYTF
TRBJ1-5,TRBV5-6,-,-,TGTGCCAGCAGCTTGAGAGGTCAGCCCCAGCATTTT,CASSLRGQPQHF
TRBJ1-4,TRBV2,-,-,TGTGCCAGCAGTGAAGCCGGGACAACTAATGAAAAACTGTTTTTT,CASSEAGTTNEKLFF
TRBJ2-1,TRBV29-1,-,TRBD2,TGCAGCGTTGGGGGACTAGCGGCCAAGAGCTCCTACAATGAGCAGTTCTTC,CSVGGLAAKSSYNEQFF